Below, one T cell receptor beta chain is given with its context. Its specificity is unknown. A read error may be the cause here, since a much bigger clone is one base away. The entry originates in a study of blood T cells in healthy people across ages. In the study overall: Per every two T cells, about one barcoded beta molecule was captured by template switching.

This CDR3 has 14 residues. The germline V and J ends were trimmed by 2 bases and 1 base, with 8 bases remaining between them. Germline V gene sequence: CDR1 SGHDT, CDR2 YYEEEE. Primers used in a second PCR of about 6 to 12 cycles were a sample-barcoded 5' primer and a J-beta primer mix. Using its own MiXCR run on the 5' RACE reads, TCRdb lists one record per CDR3 protein. The sample includes 800,000 to 950,000 distinct CDR3 sequences, 25% to 35% seen only once; the top ten take roughly a tenth. Study observations and caveats: When set beside aged donors, long-lived donors presented more naive CD4+ cells and higher diversity. Observed TCR beta diversity per million T cells went down as age went up. This fall followed a roughly linear course with age.

These data are also associated with another study on T cells of mothers and their children. As that study records: Mothers and children who were related shared slightly more overlap than unrelated pairs, but not significantly more.

This TCR came from a woman in her 40s in good health. The chain has TRBV5-6 and TRBJ2-3; D is unresolved. Sequencing used blood. The CDR3 bases are TGTGCCAGCAGCTTTGATACCGGCACAGATACGCAGTATTTT. Translated: CASSFDTGTDTQYF.